These 15 T cell receptor beta chains came from one sample sequenced in a study of regulatory T cells in long-lasting Graves disease. According to the study, TCR beta libraries were built with iRepertoire HTBI primers and CDR3-region Arm-PCR. TCRdb passed the multiplex PCR reads through MiXCR, listing each CDR3 protein once. The sample carries about 610,000 distinct CDR3 sequences, around 15% recorded once. Time point specified: newly diagnosed GD, antithyroid drugs for less than 3 months. PBMC-derived RNA was used for the TCR library. The sample also formed part of further work on T cells in Graves' hyperthyroidism and ophthalmopathy.

This specimen consisted of peripheral blood mononuclear cells (PBMCs), obtained at new diagnosis, from a patient treated with antithyroid drugs. The receptors originated from a man between 18 and 29 years old with Graves disease.

The chain couples TRBV7-9 to TRBJ2-2, with D perhaps given as TRBD1 or TRBD2 (6 bases each). The CDR3 extends over 17 amino acids. The germline V and J ends were trimmed by 6 bases and 5 bases, with 22 bases remaining between them. Germline V gene lookup returns CDR1 SEHNR and CDR2 FQNEAQ (reference sequence). Here the CDR3 DNA reads TGTGCCAGCAGACAACACAGAGGGGGGCGCGAGACCGGGGAGCTGTTTTTT. The encoded protein is CASRQHRGGRETGELFF.

The chain carries TRBV20-1 and TRBJ1-3; a possible D gene is TRBD1 (5 bases). This CDR3 spans 13 amino acids. Trimming left V 5 bases short and J 1 base short, with 9 bases between. The germline V gene has CDR1 DFQATT and CDR2 SNEGSKA (reference sequence). CDR3 nucleotide sequence: TGCAGTGCTGGGACGGAGTCTGGAAACACCATATATTTT. This translates into CSAGTESGNTIYF.

The table lists this clonotype with a few counts. This chain links TRBV7-9 with TRBJ2-1; D is unclear. This CDR3 is built from 15 residues. Trimming took 5 bases from V and 6 from J, leaving 17 bases between them. CDR1 is SEHNR and CDR2 is FQNEAQ in the germline V gene (reference sequence). The chain's CDR3 is CASSVGRALGNEQFF. In DNA form, the CDR3 reads TGTGCCAGCAGCGTGGGTAGGGCTCTCGGCAATGAGCAGTTCTTC.

This clonotype was counted ten times or more. The rearrangement joins TRBV2 to TRBJ2-2, with D perhaps matching TRBD1 (6 bases). Trimming cost V 4 bases and J 4 bases, with 13 bases left between them. Germline CDR1 SNHLY, CDR2 FYNNEI. The CDR3 runs to 15 residues. The CDR3 DNA follows: TGTGCCAGCAGTGTGAACAGGGTCAGCACCGGGGAGCTGTTTTTT. It is translated as CASSVNRVSTGELFF.

V is TRBV5-1 and J is TRBJ2-3; D possibly matches TRBD1 or TRBD2 (6 bases each). The CDR3 covers 15 residues. V was cut by 0 bases and J by 4 bases, with 12 bases left in between. CDR1 SGHRS and CDR2 YFSETQ come from the germline V gene. CDR3 residues: CASSLEQGGPDTQYF. The CDR3 region has the DNA TGCGCCAGCAGCTTGGAACAGGGAGGTCCAGATACGCAGTATTTT.

This clonotype was picked up many times. The gene calls are TRBV12-3 or TRBV12-4 and TRBJ1-2; 9 bases are a match to TRBD1. V lost 7 bases and J lost 4; bases outside the gene matches: 7. CDR3 size: 14 residues. CDR3 bases: TGTGCCAGCATCCTGGACAGGGGTGGCTATGGCTACACCTTC. Translating it yields CASILDRGGYGYTF.

This clonotype was picked up a small number of times. The chain has TRBV2 and TRBJ1-6; D remains ambiguous. V lost 3 bases and J 10 bases, leaving 19 bases between the germline ends. Germline CDR1 and CDR2: SNHLY and FYNNEI. The CDR3 has 16 amino acids. The CDR3 DNA follows: TGTGCCAGCAGTGACTGGATGTGGCAGCCGGGGTCACCCCTCCACTTT. This sequence encodes CASSDWMWQPGSPLHF.

This clonotype was seen at least ten times. The CDR3 nucleotides read TGTGCCAGCAGCCCTGGGGGGGCATGGAATGAGCAGTTCTTC. It specifies CASSPGGAWNEQFF. The chain combines TRBV7-3 with TRBJ2-1, with a possible D match to TRBD2 (7 bases). This CDR3 region has 14 residues. The V gene's germline CDR1 is SGHTA and CDR2 FQGTGA. Trimming pared 5 bases from V and 7 bases from J, leaving 15 bases between.

This clonotype came up many times. The chain employs TRBV27 and TRBJ2-3; 11 bases map to TRBD2. The CDR3 extends over 17 amino acids. J lost 6 bases, V lost 3 bases, and 11 bases had no gene match. Germline loops: CDR1 MNHEY, CDR2 SMNVEV (reference sequence). The DNA of the CDR3 is TGTGCCAGCAGTTTTCAGCCTAGCGGGAGGTCTGGGGATACGCAGTATTTT. Translated, it gives CASSFQPSGRSGDTQYF.

The gene calls are TRBV13 and TRBJ2-3, with 14 bases fitting TRBD2. The CDR3 sequence is 15 residues long. V trimming: 4 bases; J trimming: 7 bases; junction bases outside the gene matches: 4. Germline V gives CDR1 PRHDT, CDR2 FYEKMQ (reference sequence). As DNA, the CDR3 is TGTGCCAGCAGCTACGGACTAGCGGGAGGTAATACGCAGTATTTT. Translation gives CASSYGLAGGNTQYF. Based on the CDR3 plus reference TRBV13 and TRBJ2-3, the full variable domain is AAGVIQSPRHLIKEKRETATLKCYPIPRHDTVYWYQQGPGQDPQFLISFYEKMQSDKGSIPDRFSAQQFSDYHSELNMSSLELGDSALYFCASSYGLAGGNTQYFGPGTRLTVL.

V gene TRBV27 combines with J gene TRBJ1-3, with D tentatively TRBD1 (5 bases). Germline assignment: CDR1 MNHEY and CDR2 SMNVEV (reference sequence). This CDR3 region has 20 residues. Trimming pared 5 bases from V and 0 bases from J, leaving 26 bases between. The CDR3 DNA reads TGTGCCAGCAGTGCCCTTCAGGGAAATGAGAAGGGCTCCTCTGGAAACACCATATATTTT. Translated: CASSALQGNEKGSSGNTIYF.

The V and J genes are TRBV5-6 and TRBJ1-5; no firm D call. Trimming shortened V by 1 base and J by 6 bases, and 11 bases separated the two germline ends. Germline V CDR1 and CDR2: SGHDT, YYEEEE. This CDR3 is 14 amino acids long. The CDR3 sequence is CASSLRGYVQPQHF. DNA of the CDR3: TGTGCCAGCAGCTTGCGGGGTTATGTTCAGCCCCAGCATTTT. The variable domain in full, with the rest retrieved from reference TRBV5-6 and TRBJ1-5, is DAGVTQSPTHLIKTRGQQVTLRCSPKSGHDTVSWYQQALGQGPQFIFQYYEEEERQRGNFPDRFSGHQFPNYSSELNVNALLLGDSALYLCASSLRGYVQPQHFGDGTRLSIL.

This clonotype was counted at least ten times. The V gene is TRBV27, the J gene TRBJ2-7; the D gene could be TRBD1 or TRBD2 (5 bases each). Germline V gene sequence: CDR1 MNHEY, CDR2 SMNVEV (reference sequence). This CDR3 comprises 15 residues. The ends were cut back, 3 bases at V and 1 base at J, with 13 bases in the middle. The CDR3 reads CASSLGLGVSYEQYF. DNA for the CDR3: TGTGCCAGCAGTTTGGGGCTCGGGGTTTCCTACGAGCAGTACTTC.

This clonotype showed up many times. The chain recombines TRBV6-1 with TRBJ1-2; 9 bases align to TRBD1. The germline V gene has CDR1 MNHNS and CDR2 SASEGT. The CDR3 contains 16 residues. The V and J ends lost 3 bases and 4 bases, in that order; junction bases with no gene match: 9. The CDR3 region is CASSDGTGPKRYGYTF. The CDR3 DNA sequence: TGTGCCAGCAGTGACGGGACAGGGCCCAAACGCTATGGCTACACCTTC.

This clonotype was observed many times. The rearrangement joins TRBV18 to TRBJ2-7; 8 nucleotides match TRBD2. Germline loops: CDR1 KGHSH, CDR2 LQKENI. With V trimmed by 3 bases and J by 5 bases, 6 bases remained unmatched. This CDR3 is 14 amino acids long. The CDR3 protein is CASSPSGSADEQYF. CDR3 coding DNA: TGTGCCAGCTCACCCAGCGGGAGTGCTGACGAGCAGTACTTC.